This T cell receptor (beta chain) was sequenced during a study of blood T cell repertoires in COVID-19. Study in general: Acute and convalescent COVID-19 specimens originated in the United States, Italy and Spain.

Authors' methods: By means of reference gene primer amplification, nucleated cell counts were estimated. Profiling relied on immunoSEQ multiplex PCR, and the TCRdb table lists in-frame clones only, not all of them. The V and J calls and the clone size are those of that table, but D and trimming were determined from the DNA. The table shows over 100,000 clones, with 75% to 90% occurring only once. With V trimmed by 6 bases and J by 2 bases, 3 bases remained unmatched. The CDR3 is 13 amino acids. Germline lookup yields CDR1 MDHEN and CDR2 SYDVKM. Specimen: peripheral blood. The receptor was isolated from a human donor with acute or convalescent COVID-19. The donor label of this sample is uncertain. The gene calls are TRBV28 and TRBJ1-2; the match to TRBD1 covers 7 bases. CDR3 bases: TGTGCCAGCAGACCACAGGGGAACTATGGCTACACCTTC. Residues: CASRPQGNYGYTF.